The clone carrying this T cell receptor beta chain has ten or more counts. The CDR3 loop spans 12 amino acids. V lost 5 bases to trimming and J lost 5 bases, with 8 bases between them. CDR1 and CDR2 (germline): MGHRA, YSYEKL. TCRdb re-derived calls from the RT-PCR reads in MiXCR, one entry per CDR3 protein. The repertoire holds around 700,000 distinct CDR3 sequences, approximately 15% seen once, with 3% to 4.5% in the top ten. The chain links TRBV4-1 to TRBJ2-3; D perhaps matches TRBD1 (5 bases). This TCR was sampled from a female donor in good health, serving as a healthy control. The sample consisted of memory CD4+ T cells from blood. DNA of the CDR3: TGCGCCAGCAGCTGGGGCGAAGATACGCAGTATTTT. Translating gives CASSWGEDTQYF.